The 14 T cell receptor beta chains listed next were all sequenced from one sample in a study of T cell responses to AZD1222 COVID-19 vaccine. The protocol was immunoSEQ multiplex PCR, while the TCRdb copy is restricted to in-frame clones and leaves out a portion. Of approximately 120,000 clones detected, 80% to 95% appear once; the ten largest clones hold 4.5%. The input for sequencing was peripheral blood, taken on day 0 of AZD1222 vaccination. All receptors derive from an adult in good health.

The chain recombines TRBV2 with TRBJ1-5; no definite D call. The germline V and J ends were trimmed by 3 bases and 0 bases, with 18 bases remaining between them. Germline-derived CDR1 and CDR2 are SNHLY and FYNNEI. The CDR3 has 18 amino acids. The CDR3: CASSESSSAVYSNQPQHF. The CDR3 nucleotides are TGTGCCAGCAGTGAGAGTAGTTCGGCAGTTTATAGCAATCAGCCCCAGCATTTT.

This clone is a singleton in its sample. The chain has TRBV5-1 and TRBJ1-3, with D maybe TRBD1 (5 bases). Looked up from germline, CDR1 is SGHRS and CDR2 is YFSETQ. The CDR3 consists of 16 residues. V was trimmed by 2 bases and J by 4 bases, leaving 16 bases between them. DNA for the CDR3: TGCGCCAGCAGCTTAGCCCCGGGGCTGTCGGGAAACACCATATATTTT. Its translation is CASSLAPGLSGNTIYF.

The V gene is TRBV5-1, the J gene TRBJ2-2; TRBD1 might be the D (5 bases). Germline V lookup: CDR1 SGHRS, CDR2 YFSETQ. This CDR3 comprises 15 residues. The germline V and J ends were trimmed by 0 bases and 4 bases, with 10 bases remaining between them. This CDR3 reads CASSLDPGSTGELFF. The CDR3 DNA reads TGCGCCAGCAGCTTGGATCCAGGGTCCACCGGGGAGCTGTTTTTT.

This clone was observed once. The chain joins TRBV6-5 to TRBJ1-6, with D unclear. The length of the CDR3 is 14 residues. Per germline, CDR1 MNHEY and CDR2 SVGAGI. V shed 6 bases and J shed 7 bases, with 13 bases lying between them. The CDR3 is CASSSETSNSPLHF. The CDR3 region has the DNA TGTGCCAGCAGCTCCGAGACCTCCAATTCACCCCTCCACTTT.

The chain recombines TRBV4-2 with TRBJ2-2, with D perhaps matching TRBD2 (5 bases). Trimming pared 0 bases from V and 7 bases from J, leaving 12 bases between. The CDR3 runs 15 residues. Germline-derived CDR1 and CDR2 are LGHNA and YNFKEQ. Written as DNA, the CDR3 is TGTGCCAGCAGCCAAGATATTTTAGGACTCGGGGAGCTGTTTTTT. Protein product: CASSQDILGLGELFF.

The rearrangement links TRBV18 to TRBJ2-7; tentatively, D is TRBD1 (5 bases). This CDR3 region has 14 residues. V lost 2 bases to trimming and J lost 0 bases, with 8 bases between them. Germline V gene sequence: CDR1 KGHSH, CDR2 LQKENI. In nucleotides, the CDR3 is TGTGCCAGCTCACCAGGCAGGGCCTCCTACGAGCAGTACTTC. The encoded protein is CASSPGRASYEQYF.

The CDR3 nucleotides are TGTGCCAGCAGCCAAGATGGTGGGTCCGTGAACACTGAAGCTTTCTTT. It specifies CASSQDGGSVNTEAFF. This rearrangement joins TRBV3-1 (or the pseudogene TRBV3-2) to TRBJ1-1; D unclear. Germline values: CDR1 LGHDT, CDR2 YNNKEL (reference sequence). Trimming removed 0 bases from V and 0 bases from J, with 11 bases in between. CDR3 length: 16 residues.

Only one count was recorded for this clone. CDR3 region: CASNTGTSLSYNSPLHF. DNA for the CDR3: TGTGCCAGCAACACCGGGACATCACTCTCCTATAATTCACCCCTCCACTTT. The chain joins TRBV7-2 to TRBJ1-6; a possible D gene is TRBD1 (6 bases). Germline V lookup: CDR1 SGHTA, CDR2 FQGNSA. The length of the CDR3 is 17 residues. The V end was cut by 7 bases, the J end by 0 bases, with 16 bases between.

The chain combines TRBV6-4 with TRBJ1-6, with 7 positions matching TRBD1. The trim removed 3 bases at V and 15 bases at J, leaving 8 bases unmatched. Germline-derived CDR1 and CDR2 are MRHNA and SNTAGT. The CDR3 runs to 13 residues. The CDR3 spells CASSETLQGSLHF. DNA for the CDR3: TGTGCCAGCAGTGAGACCCTACAGGGGAGCCTCCACTTT.

This chain links TRBV3-1 (or the pseudogene TRBV3-2) with TRBJ2-5; D is possibly TRBD1 (6 bases). The CDR3 has 17 residues. CDR1 LGHDT and CDR2 YNNKEL come from the germline V gene (reference sequence). V lost 1 base, J lost 4 bases, and 19 bases lay in between. CDR3 DNA: TGTGCCAGCAGCCAAGGGCCCGGGACACACCAATTAGAGACCCAGTACTTC. It translates to CASSQGPGTHQLETQYF.

The rearrangement uses TRBV5-4 and TRBJ2-2; D might be TRBD1 or TRBD2, each matching 5 bases. The V gene's germline CDR1 is SGHNT and CDR2 YYREEE (reference sequence). This CDR3 spans 14 amino acids. V dropped 3 bases and J dropped 4 bases, with 10 bases sitting between them. Here the CDR3 DNA reads TGTGCCAGCAGCTACCCTGGGGGCACCGGGGAGCTGTTTTTT. It is translated as CASSYPGGTGELFF.

The chain uses TRBV6-5 and TRBJ1-2; 11 bases align to TRBD1. This CDR3 is 14 amino acids long. The V gene's germline CDR1 is MNHEY and CDR2 SVGAGI. With 5 bases clipped from V and 4 bases from J, the junction kept 3 bases outside the gene matches. Here the CDR3 DNA reads TGTGCCAGCAGTCCCGGGACAGGGGGCTATGGCTACACCTTC. This sequence encodes CASSPGTGGYGYTF.

This sequence joins TRBV6-4 and TRBJ2-7; no reliable D call. Deletions cut 5 bases from V and 2 bases from J, with 22 bases between. This CDR3 is 17 amino acids long. Germline values: CDR1 MRHNA, CDR2 SNTAGT. The CDR3 loop is CASSPKSGSLRPYEQYF. CDR3 in DNA: TGTGCCAGCAGTCCCAAATCCGGGTCCTTGAGGCCCTACGAGCAGTACTTC.

In DNA, the CDR3 is TGCGCCAGCGGCATCGGGGAGGGAGGCTACACCTTC. Its translation: CASGIGEGGYTF. The rearrangement joins TRBV5-1 to TRBJ1-2; D is undetermined. CDR1 SGHRS and CDR2 YFSETQ come from the germline V gene. The ends were cut back, 7 bases at V and 8 bases at J, with 15 bases in the middle. The CDR3 covers 12 residues.